This T cell receptor (beta chain) was identified in a study of blood T cell repertoires in COVID-19. As for the study in general: Acute-phase and convalescent COVID-19 samples originated in the United States, Italy and Spain. Sources were T cells, B-cell-depleted T cells, or PBMCs; the material itself was cDNA or gDNA.

In the original processing: It was from reference gene primer amplification that nucleated cell counts were estimated. Here immunoSEQ multiplex PCR was the method, and the copy in TCRdb shows in-frame clones only, minus some. That table furnishes V, J and clone size, whereas the DNA furnished D and trimming. The table has over 80,000 clones, roughly 90% seen once. The germline V and J ends were trimmed by 3 bases and 6 bases, with 12 bases remaining between them. Germline V gene data show CDR1 as LNHDA and CDR2 as SQIVND (reference sequence). The CDR3 covers 15 residues. This clonotype originated in a man older than 75 with active or convalescent COVID-19. This chain uses TRBV19 with TRBJ1-6; no firm D call. Sequencing used peripheral blood. Here the CDR3 DNA reads TGTGCCAGTAGTATGATGAGGGTGGCTAATTCACCCCTCCACTTT. Protein product: CASSMMRVANSPLHF.